The 26 T cell receptor beta chains reported below all come from one sample, sequenced in a study of blood T cell repertoires in COVID-19. Produced via immunoSEQ multiplex PCR; TCRdb's table is partial and in-frame only. This table has 250,000 or so clones, roughly 87% appearing once. Sequenced sample: peripheral blood. All receptors derive from a woman aged 30 to 39 with acute or convalescent COVID-19.

V gene TRBV14 combines with J gene TRBJ1-4; TRBD1 is a possible D gene (6 bases). V lost 0 bases to trimming and J lost 7 bases, with 12 bases between them. Germline loops: CDR1 SGHDN, CDR2 FVKESK. The CDR3 sequence is 15 residues long. The CDR3 region has the DNA TGTGCCAGCAGCCAAGAAGGGGGTAGTAGTGAAAAACTGTTTTTT. Translated: CASSQEGGSSEKLFF.

This clone was seen only once. V gene TRBV12-3 or TRBV12-4 combines with J gene TRBJ2-7; 10 bases line up with TRBD1. V shed 6 bases, J shed 3 bases, and the junction held 2 bases outside the gene matches. The CDR3 extends over 13 amino acids. DNA of the CDR3: TGTGCCAGCAGGGGACAGGGGCACTACGAGCAGTACTTC. The encoded protein is CASRGQGHYEQYF.

The chain employs TRBV4-3 and TRBJ1-4; tentatively, D is TRBD1 (6 bases). V shed 0 bases and J shed 3 bases, with 11 bases lying between them. CDR1 and CDR2 from the germline V gene are LGHNA and YSLEER. The CDR3 runs to 16 residues. The DNA for the CDR3 is TGCGCCAGCAGCCAAGAAGGAGGACAGTCTAATGAAAAACTGTTTTTT. Amino acids: CASSQEGGQSNEKLFF.

The genes are TRBV6-6 and TRBJ2-7; 8 nucleotides align to TRBD1. The J segment lost 3 bases and the V segment lost 6 bases, leaving 13 bases of the junction unmatched. This CDR3 spans 16 amino acids. Germline V gives CDR1 MNHNY, CDR2 SVGAGI (reference sequence). CDR3: CASRTTGTGTYYEQYF. DNA for the CDR3: TGTGCCAGCAGAACAACCGGGACAGGAACATACTACGAGCAGTACTTC.

The chain joins TRBV19 to TRBJ2-2; TRBD2 matches 7 bases. The CDR3 loop spans 16 amino acids. The V gene's germline CDR1 is LNHDA and CDR2 SQIVND (reference sequence). The V and J ends lost 6 bases and 7 bases, in that order; junction bases with no gene match: 14. The CDR3 reads CASRSPGGRVIGELFF. CDR3 in DNA: TGTGCCAGTAGATCACCGGGAGGCAGGGTTATCGGGGAGCTGTTTTTT.

The V call is TRBV6-5, the J call TRBJ2-7; possible D gene TRBD1, 6 bases. Germline V lookup: CDR1 MNHEY, CDR2 SVGAGI. Trimming took off 7 bases at V and 4 bases at J, with 20 bases between the two ends. The CDR3 sequence is 15 residues long. CDR3 residues: CASTPGVGPSYEQYF. The CDR3 region has the DNA TGTGCCAGCACCCCAGGGGTTGGTCCTAGTTACGAGCAGTACTTC.

The rearrangement links TRBV18 to TRBJ2-7; 8 bases map to TRBD2. After removal of 8 bases from V and 0 bases from J, the junction contained 3 bases not matched to a gene. CDR3 length: 13 residues. Per germline, CDR1 KGHSH and CDR2 LQKENI. CDR3 nucleotide sequence: TGTGCCAGCCGGGAGGGTTCCTCCTACGAGCAGTACTTC. It encodes CASREGSSYEQYF.

This chain links TRBV11-2 with TRBJ2-7; D gene unclear. The CDR3 consists of 13 residues. Germline-derived CDR1 and CDR2 are SGHAT and FQNNGV. Trimming stripped 5 bases from V and 2 bases from J, with 10 bases between. The CDR3 protein is CASSPSPAYEQYF. CDR3 bases: TGTGCCAGCAGCCCGAGCCCCGCCTACGAGCAGTACTTC.

This clone was counted a few times. The V gene is TRBV5-6, the J gene TRBJ1-3; TRBD1 is a possible D gene (5 bases). The CDR3 has 15 residues. Per the germline V gene, CDR1 is SGHDT and CDR2 is YYEEEE. V lost 4 bases to trimming and J lost 2 bases, with 13 bases between them. The CDR3: CASSPSARAGNTIYF. DNA of the CDR3: TGTGCCAGCAGCCCTTCGGCCAGGGCTGGAAACACCATATATTTT.

V is TRBV24-1 and J is TRBJ2-7; 8 nucleotides agree with TRBD2. Trimming at V came to 3 bases and at J to 6 bases, leaving 18 bases not matched to a gene. The CDR3 consists of 18 residues. The V gene's germline CDR1 is KGHDR and CDR2 SFDVKD. The CDR3: CATSDPGGSGSSLGEQYF. CDR3 DNA: TGTGCCACCAGTGATCCTGGGGGAAGCGGGAGTAGTTTGGGCGAGCAGTACTTC.

V gene TRBV24-1 combines with J gene TRBJ1-2, with D unclear. In germline, CDR1 is KGHDR, CDR2 SFDVKD. The CDR3 is 12 residues long. With 0 bases removed from V and 8 bases from J, the gap between germline ends came to 6 bases. The CDR3: CATSDLARGYTF. CDR3 nucleotide sequence: TGTGCCACCAGTGATTTGGCGCGGGGCTACACCTTC.

The chain recombines TRBV13 with TRBJ1-1; the match to TRBD1 covers 7 bases. J lost 10 bases, V lost 4 bases, and 6 bases had no gene match. The CDR3 sequence is 12 residues long. Germline lookup yields CDR1 PRHDT and CDR2 FYEKMQ (reference sequence). DNA of the CDR3: TGTGCCAGCAGCTCAAGACAGGGAGTAGCTTTCTTT. It codes for CASSSRQGVAFF.

The chain employs TRBV10-3 and TRBJ2-7; D gene uncertain. Trimming took 2 bases from V and 2 from J, leaving 4 bases between them. Germline values: CDR1 ENHRY, CDR2 SYGVKD. CDR3 length equals 12 residues. CDR3 sequence: CAISERAYEQYF. For the CDR3, the DNA is TGTGCCATCAGTGAGCGCGCCTACGAGCAGTACTTC.

The rearrangement links TRBV5-1 to TRBJ2-3, with D possibly being TRBD2 (6 bases). The V end was cut by 2 bases, the J end by 5 bases, with 15 bases between. This CDR3 comprises 15 residues. Germline V gives CDR1 SGHRS, CDR2 YFSETQ. CDR3 amino acids: CASSFGGDPGDTQYF. Written as DNA, the CDR3 is TGCGCCAGCAGCTTCGGGGGAGACCCCGGAGATACGCAGTATTTT.

CDR3 loop: CASSILRTGGDFTGELFF. The CDR3 DNA sequence: TGTGCCAGTAGTATCCTACGGACAGGGGGCGATTTCACCGGGGAGCTGTTTTTT. The genes are TRBV19 and TRBJ2-2, with 11 bases aligning to TRBD1. With V trimmed by 3 bases and J by 4 bases, 10 bases remained unmatched. Germline lookup yields CDR1 LNHDA and CDR2 SQIVND (reference sequence). CDR3 size: 18 residues. Full variable domain (rest looked up from reference TRBV19 and TRBJ2-2): DGGITQSPKYLFRKEGQNVTLSCEQNLNHDAMYWYRQDPGQGLRLIYYSQIVNDFQKGDIAEGYSVSREKKESFPLTVTSAQKNPTAFYLCASSILRTGGDFTGELFFGEGSRLTVL.

This chain joins TRBV5-5 and TRBJ1-2; 7 nucleotides line up with TRBD1. The trim removed 3 bases at V and 10 bases at J, leaving 6 bases unmatched. Per the germline V gene, CDR1 is SGHKS and CDR2 is YYEKEE (reference sequence). CDR3 length: 12 amino acids. The CDR3 DNA follows: TGTGCCAGCAGCTACCGACAGGGCGCCTACACCTTC. Translating it yields CASSYRQGAYTF.

The chain links TRBV25-1 to TRBJ2-1; D call uncertain. The V and J ends lost 10 bases and 4 bases respectively, with 11 bases between them. There are 12 residues in the CDR3. Germline CDR1 MGHDK, CDR2 SYGVNS. The CDR3 DNA reads TGTGCCACCGGAACGACTTACAATGAGCAGTTCTTC. This encodes CATGTTYNEQFF.

The chain carries TRBV27 and TRBJ2-3; tentative D call: TRBD2 (6 bases). CDR3 length equals 14 residues. Looked up from germline, CDR1 is MNHEY and CDR2 is SMNVEV (reference sequence). Trimming left V 7 bases short and J 4 bases short, with 15 bases between. The CDR3 DNA sequence: TGTGCCAGCAACCGGGCGGGCGGGGCAGATACGCAGTATTTT. Translated: CASNRAGGADTQYF.

The J gene is TRBJ2-2, the V gene TRBV11-2; possible D gene TRBD2, 5 bases. V gave up 5 bases and J gave up 7 bases, with 17 bases separating them. The CDR3 length is 15 residues. Germline loops: CDR1 SGHAT, CDR2 FQNNGV. The CDR3 bases are TGTGCCAGCAGCCGACTCACGGGGAAGGGCGGGGAGCTGTTTTTT. Protein: CASSRLTGKGGELFF. The full variable domain, its missing parts supplied by reference TRBV11-2 and TRBJ2-2, is EAGVAQSPRYKIIEKRQSVAFWCNPISGHATLYWYQQILGQGPKLLIQFQNNGVVDDSQLPKDRFSAERLKGVDSTLKIQPAKLEDSAVYLCASSRLTGKGGELFFGEGSRLTVL.

CDR3 DNA sequence: TGTGCCAGCAGCTTTGAGGGCGAGCAGTTCTTC. This translates into CASSFEGEQFF. The V call is TRBV5-4, the J call TRBJ2-1; the D gene is possibly TRBD2 (5 bases). Deletions cut 2 bases from V and 10 bases from J, with 7 bases between. This CDR3 comprises 11 residues. The V gene's germline CDR1 is SGHNT and CDR2 YYREEE (reference sequence).

The V call is TRBV19, the J call TRBJ1-6; a possible D gene is TRBD1 (5 bases). Germline CDR1 and CDR2: LNHDA and SQIVND (reference sequence). With 5 bases removed from V and 10 bases from J, the gap between germline ends came to 21 bases. The CDR3 contains 16 residues. CDR3 sequence reads: CASSLSRQTYLSPLHF. Here the CDR3 DNA reads TGTGCCAGTAGTCTTAGCCGACAGACCTACCTCTCACCCCTCCACTTT.

This sequence joins TRBV7-2 and TRBJ2-7; 10 bases map to TRBD2. Germline values: CDR1 SGHTA, CDR2 FQGNSA. This CDR3 has 15 amino acids. The trim removed 5 bases at V and 7 bases at J, leaving 11 bases unmatched. CDR3 amino acids: CASSLSGLAVGEQYF. DNA for the CDR3: TGTGCCAGCAGCCTGTCTGGACTAGCGGTAGGAGAGCAGTACTTC.

This sequence joins TRBV6-2 or TRBV6-3 and TRBJ2-1; D not certain. The V gene's germline CDR1 is MNHEY and CDR2 SVGEGT. The CDR3 extends over 18 amino acids. V was trimmed by 5 bases and J by 0 bases, leaving 20 bases between them. In nucleotides, the CDR3 is TGTGCCAGCAGTGACCTTCCGACGCGGCCATCCTCCTACAATGAGCAGTTCTTC. Translating it yields CASSDLPTRPSSYNEQFF.

The chain couples TRBV3-1 (or the pseudogene TRBV3-2) to TRBJ2-3, with TRBD2 matching 8 bases. After removal of 0 bases from V and 1 base from J, the junction contained 12 bases not matched to a gene. The CDR3 covers 19 residues. Germline CDR1 is LGHDT and CDR2 is YNNKEL (reference sequence). Here the CDR3 reads CASSQDESSPGGGTDTQYF. For the CDR3, the DNA is TGTGCCAGCAGCCAAGATGAATCTAGCCCCGGGGGGGGCACAGATACGCAGTATTTT.

The V gene is TRBV10-1, the J gene TRBJ2-5; TRBD2 matches 7 bases. CDR1 is WNHNN, CDR2 SYGVQD, per germline (reference sequence). CDR3 size: 14 residues. Trimming cost V 4 bases and J 4 bases; bases outside gene matches: 6. The CDR3 DNA sequence: TGCGCCAGCAGTGCGGGGGGAATGGGAGAGACCCAGTACTTC. It codes for CASSAGGMGETQYF.

The V call is TRBV9, the J call TRBJ2-7, with D possibly TRBD2 on 6 matching bases. V lost 0 bases, J lost 4 bases, and 14 bases lay in between. CDR3 size: 15 residues. The germline gives CDR1 SGDLS, CDR2 YYNGEE. DNA for the CDR3: TGTGCCAGCAGCGTAGCTTTCGGGAGAGATTACGAGCAGTACTTC. It encodes CASSVAFGRDYEQYF. Full variable domain (missing parts from reference TRBV9 and TRBJ2-7): DSGVTQTPKHLITATGQRVTLRCSPRSGDLSVYWYQQSLDQGLQFLIQYYNGEERAKGNILERFSAQQFPDLHSELNLSSLELGDSALYFCASSVAFGRDYEQYFGPGTRLTVT.